What follows are 22 T cell receptor beta chains derived from one specimen sequenced in a study of CD8 T cells in ankylosing spondylitis. TCRdb re-analysed the 5' RACE reads in MiXCR, keeping a single row per CDR3 protein. The sample carries roughly 91,000 distinct CDR3 sequences, 8% to 10% recorded once. Sequencing input: blood, either unsorted or a sorted T cell fraction (not recorded which). These receptors all come from a male donor with ankylosing spondylitis or in good health (not recorded which).

This clonotype was detected only a few times. The chain combines TRBV5-6 with TRBJ1-5; 10 nucleotides match TRBD1. J gave up 5 bases and V 3 bases, and 2 bases lay outside the gene matches. The CDR3 is made up of 14 amino acids. Germline CDR1 and CDR2: SGHDT and YYEEEE. The CDR3 DNA reads TGTGCCAGCAGCTACGGGACAGGGGATCAGCCCCAGCATTTT. This sequence encodes CASSYGTGDQPQHF.

This clonotype has only a few counts. This may arise from a read error, as a much more abundant clone is one base away. V usage is TRBV3-1 and J usage is TRBJ1-1, with 9 bases lining up with TRBD1. The V gene end was trimmed by 4 bases and the J gene end by 4 bases; junction bases not matched to a gene: 10. The CDR3 sequence is 16 residues long. Per the germline V gene, CDR1 is LGHDT and CDR2 is YNNKEL (reference sequence). CDR3 bases: TGTGCCAGCAGCCTATCGGAGGGGACAGGGTCCACTGAAGCTTTCTTT. This translates into CASSLSEGTGSTEAFF.

This clonotype has at least ten counts. The CDR3 DNA reads TGTGCCAGCAGCCCCCCCGGGGATACGCAGTATTTT. It codes for CASSPPGDTQYF. V gene TRBV3-1 combines with J gene TRBJ2-3; D is unresolved. The germline V gene encodes CDR1 LGHDT and CDR2 YNNKEL (reference sequence). CDR3 size: 12 residues. V was trimmed by 4 bases and J by 6 bases, leaving 8 bases between them.

This rearrangement joins TRBV7-2 to TRBJ2-3; 9 bases agree with TRBD2. The CDR3 totals 16 residues. Trimming removed 5 bases from V and 2 bases from J; junction bases left unmatched: 8. Germline CDR1 is SGHTA and CDR2 is FQGNSA. CDR3 protein: CASSPLIAGDTDTQYF. CDR3 in DNA: TGTGCCAGCAGCCCTCTCATAGCGGGGGACACAGATACGCAGTATTTT.

Ten or more counts support this clonotype. CDR3 in DNA: TGTGCCAGCAGTTTAGAGAATGTGGCCCAGTACTTC. Encoded protein: CASSLENVAQYF. The V and J genes are TRBV12-3 or TRBV12-4 and TRBJ2-5; D is unresolved. The CDR3 spans 12 residues. V lost 1 base, J lost 9 bases, and 9 bases lay in between.

This clonotype appeared many times. The chain is built from TRBV7-3 and TRBJ2-3; D gene uncertain. CDR1 and CDR2 from the germline V gene are SGHTA and FQGTGA. The CDR3 length is 14 residues. The V end was cut by 1 base, the J end by 2 bases, with 7 bases between. The CDR3 region is CASSLNSYTDTQYF. The CDR3 nucleotides are TGTGCCAGCAGCTTAAACTCTTACACAGATACGCAGTATTTT.

This clonotype was seen many times. The rearrangement links TRBV7-6 to TRBJ2-7, with TRBD1 identical over 7 bases. CDR3 size: 14 residues. Germline CDR1 and CDR2: SGHVS and FNYEAQ. Germline trimming cut 4 bases from V and 2 bases from J; bases unmatched to any gene: 5. The CDR3 nucleotides are TGTGCCAGCAGCTCAGGGGGATCGCCCTACGAGCAGTACTTC. Amino acids: CASSSGGSPYEQYF.

This clonotype was observed many times. The V call is TRBV7-8, the J call TRBJ2-1; no firm D call. Per the germline V gene, CDR1 is SGHVS and CDR2 is FQNEAQ. V was trimmed by 1 base and J by 0 bases, leaving 7 bases between them. This CDR3 region has 15 residues. The CDR3, as DNA: TGTGCCAGCAGCTTAGGGGCTAGCTCCTACAATGAGCAGTTCTTC. Its protein is CASSLGASSYNEQFF.

This clonotype occurred many times. V usage is TRBV4-1 and J usage is TRBJ2-7, with TRBD2 matching 9 bases. The CDR3 runs 17 residues. Germline trimming cut 2 bases from V and 1 base from J; bases unmatched to any gene: 9. The germline gives CDR1 MGHRA, CDR2 YSYEKL. The CDR3 loop reads CASSQPRVSGRSYEQYF. DNA of the CDR3: TGCGCCAGCAGCCAACCCCGTGTTAGCGGGAGATCCTACGAGCAGTACTTC.

This clonotype was seen ten or more times. The chain links TRBV12-5 to TRBJ2-3; no reliable D call. Germline V CDR1 and CDR2: LGHNT, FRNRAP. V lost 3 bases to trimming and J lost 6 bases, with 16 bases between them. CDR3 size: 15 residues. This CDR3 is CASGLPRTSPDTQYF. The CDR3 bases are TGTGCTAGTGGTTTACCTCGAACTTCACCGGATACGCAGTATTTT.

This clonotype was observed many times. The genes are TRBV7-9 and TRBJ2-7; maybe TRBD1 (5 bases). The CDR3 is 12 residues long. V lost 3 bases to trimming and J lost 6 bases, with 9 bases between them. Per the germline V gene, CDR1 is SEHNR and CDR2 is FQNEAQ (reference sequence). CDR3 in DNA: TGTGCCAGCAGCTTTGGACAATCCGAGCAGTACTTC. Its protein product is CASSFGQSEQYF. The full variable domain, its missing parts supplied by reference TRBV7-9 and TRBJ2-7, is DTGVSQNPRHKITKRGQNVTFRCDPISEHNRLYWYRQTLGQGPEFLTYFQNEAQLEKSRLLSDRFSAERPKGSFSTLEIQRTEQGDSAMYLCASSFGQSEQYFGPGTRLTVT.

On this clonotype: A clone one base away is much larger, so this may be a read error. This rearrangement joins TRBV7-2 to TRBJ2-2, with D unresolved. CDR3 length equals 16 residues. CDR1 is SGHTA and CDR2 is FQGNSA in the germline V gene. V lost 1 base, J lost 6 bases, and 15 bases lay in between. The CDR3 DNA sequence: TGTGCCAGCAGCTTAGAAAGCAGGATTAGGGCCGGGGAGCTGTTTTTT. Translation: CASSLESRIRAGELFF.

This clonotype has a count of ten or more. This sequence joins TRBV7-2 and TRBJ2-5; 8 bases are a match to TRBD1. The CDR3 consists of 15 residues. Germline V lookup: CDR1 SGHTA, CDR2 FQGNSA. J was trimmed by 3 bases and V by 5 bases; bases with no gene match: 8. Here the CDR3 reads CASSRRDRGKETQYF. In DNA form, the CDR3 reads TGTGCCAGCAGCCGACGTGACAGGGGAAAAGAGACCCAGTACTTC.

The sample holds many counts of this clonotype. This chain joins TRBV29-1 and TRBJ2-7, with D tentatively TRBD2 (6 bases). This CDR3 comprises 14 residues. V lost 4 bases and J 2 bases, leaving 15 bases between the germline ends. Germline lookup yields CDR1 SQVTM and CDR2 ANQGSEA. CDR3 nucleotide sequence: TGCAGCGTTGTATCGCGGGGTGCCGCCTACGAGCAGTACTTC. Translated, it gives CSVVSRGAAYEQYF.

In its sample, this clonotype was seen many times. The CDR3: CASRKAGGTEAFF. CDR3 nucleotides: TGTGCCAGCAGAAAGGCGGGGGGCACTGAAGCTTTCTTT. The chain couples TRBV6-1 to TRBJ1-1; a possible D gene is TRBD1 (5 bases). CDR3 length: 13 amino acids. V was trimmed by 6 bases and J by 4 bases, leaving 12 bases between them. Germline CDR1 reads MNHNS; CDR2 reads SASEGT.

The sample holds many counts of this clonotype. The chain is built from TRBV12-3 or TRBV12-4 and TRBJ1-2, with 10 bases identical to TRBD1. V was clipped by 5 bases and J by 4 bases; unmatched bases: 4. The CDR3 sequence is 14 residues long. This CDR3 is CASSKGQGIYGYTF. The CDR3 nucleotides are TGTGCCAGCAGTAAGGGACAGGGGATCTATGGCTACACCTTC.

The rearrangement joins TRBV5-1 to TRBJ2-2; D remains ambiguous. Germline CDR1 SGHRS, CDR2 YFSETQ. This CDR3 is 15 amino acids long. V was trimmed by 5 bases and J by 4 bases, leaving 15 bases between them. CDR3 nucleotides: TGCGCCAGCAGTAATGACGGCCCTACCACCGGGGAGCTGTTTTTT. Protein: CASSNDGPTTGELFF.

This clonotype showed up many times. The gene calls are TRBV5-1 and TRBJ2-5, with D perhaps matching TRBD2 (5 bases). V was cut by 1 base and J by 0 bases, with 13 bases left in between. Germline V gene lookup returns CDR1 SGHRS and CDR2 YFSETQ. The CDR3 is made up of 16 amino acids. CDR3: CASSLQTTYNQETQYF. CDR3 in DNA: TGCGCCAGCAGCTTGCAGACTACCTATAACCAAGAGACCCAGTACTTC. Full variable domain (missing parts from reference TRBV5-1 and TRBJ2-5): KAGVTQTPRYLIKTRGQQVTLSCSPISGHRSVSWYQQTPGQGLQFLFEYFSETQRNKGNFPGRFSGRQFSNSRSEMNVSTLELGDSALYLCASSLQTTYNQETQYFGPGTRLLVL.

This clonotype was seen at least ten times. This chain links TRBV29-1 with TRBJ2-1; 12 positions match TRBD1. The CDR3 covers 13 residues. Looked up from germline, CDR1 is SQVTM and CDR2 is ANQGSEA. Trimming cost V 7 bases and J 7 bases; bases outside gene matches: 5. The CDR3 DNA is TGCAGCGGGGGACAGGGGGCTTGGAATGAGCAGTTCTTC. This gives the protein CSGGQGAWNEQFF.

This clonotype was detected many times. The V gene is TRBV10-3, the J gene TRBJ2-1, with TRBD2 matching over 7 bases. Trimming removed 2 bases from V and 6 bases from J; junction bases left unmatched: 7. Germline assignment: CDR1 ENHRY and CDR2 SYGVKD. This CDR3 comprises 15 residues. CDR3 in amino acids: CAISENSLAINEQFF. In DNA form, the CDR3 reads TGTGCCATCAGTGAGAATTCACTAGCGATCAATGAGCAGTTCTTC.

This clonotype was recorded at least ten times. The gene calls are TRBV20-1 and TRBJ1-6; TRBD1 is a possible D gene (5 bases). V lost 4 bases and J 6 bases, leaving 13 bases between the germline ends. CDR1 is DFQATT and CDR2 is SNEGSKA in the germline V gene (reference sequence). The CDR3 is 14 amino acids. The CDR3 is CSATEGKANSPLHF. The CDR3 nucleotides read TGCAGTGCTACAGAGGGGAAAGCTAATTCACCCCTCCACTTT.

This clonotype has only a few counts. The V and J genes are TRBV7-6 and TRBJ2-3, with D perhaps given as TRBD1 or TRBD2 (6 bases each). Germline V CDR1 and CDR2: SGHVS, FNYEAQ. Deletions cut 1 base from V and 1 base from J, with 12 bases between. The CDR3 spans 16 residues. The CDR3 bases are TGTGCCAGCAGCTTAGGGATAGGGGGGCGCACAGATACGCAGTATTTT. The encoded protein is CASSLGIGGRTDTQYF.